What follows are 22 T cell receptor beta chains derived from one specimen sequenced in a study of T-cell memory formation after mild COVID-19 (dated by TCRdb to 2020 to 2022). To prepare the library, 5' RACE was applied. These reads were obtained on an Illumina NovaSeq 6000. TCRdb handled the public reads itself, with Q25 trimming in fastp and clone calling in MiXCR, and kept productive beta chains. A single entry per CDR3 protein holds the most common genes and DNA from its merged rows. The sample table records almost 250,000 distinct CDR3 sequences; approximately 15% of these occur just once. The ten biggest clones cover 2.1% of the sample. Sequencing input: PBMCs or a T cell subset sorted from them (not recorded which). These receptors were collected from an adult woman who had mild COVID-19 (a few samples of this study predate the infection). The sample titles of this study are shuffled in the database, so cell type and time point are left out; the donor was told from shared clones.

This clonotype was counted only a few times. The J gene is TRBJ2-2, the V gene TRBV2, with D perhaps matching TRBD2 (6 bases). CDR1 is SNHLY and CDR2 is FYNNEI in the germline V gene. This CDR3 is 15 amino acids long. V lost 4 bases to trimming and J lost 4 bases, with 13 bases between them. The CDR3 nucleotides are TGTGCCAGCAGTGGGGACTTCGGGCGCACCGGGGAGCTGTTTTTT. This translates into CASSGDFGRTGELFF. The full variable domain, completed using reference TRBV2 and TRBJ2-2, is EPEVTQTPSHQVTQMGQEVILRCVPISNHLYFYWYRQILGQKVEFLVSFYNNEISEKSEIFDDQFSVERPDGSNFTLKIRSTKLEDSAMYFCASSGDFGRTGELFFGEGSRLTVL.

The J gene is TRBJ2-1, the V gene TRBV11-2; D perhaps matches TRBD1 (6 bases). The germline CDR1 and CDR2 sequences are SGHAT and FQNNGV. V was shortened by 3 bases and J by 4 bases, with 13 bases between the two germline ends. The CDR3 runs to 15 residues. CDR3 DNA sequence: TGTGCCAGCAGCTTGCTGGGACAAAGATACAATGAGCAGTTCTTC. Residues: CASSLLGQRYNEQFF.

The chain carries TRBV12-3 or TRBV12-4 and TRBJ1-1, with a weak D call TRBD1 (5 bases). This CDR3 is 12 amino acids long. Trimming removed 6 bases from V and 7 bases from J, with 12 bases in between. The CDR3 region has the DNA TGTGCCAGCAGCCTCGGGACGGTTGAAGCTTTCTTT. It translates to CASSLGTVEAFF.

The rearrangement uses TRBV12-3 or TRBV12-4 and TRBJ2-7; 7 nucleotides match TRBD1. This CDR3 has 14 residues. V shed 5 bases, J shed 2 bases, and the junction held 6 bases outside the gene matches. This CDR3 is CASSRDRRAYEQYF. Here the CDR3 DNA reads TGTGCCAGCAGTCGGGACAGACGAGCCTACGAGCAGTACTTC.

This clonotype turned up a few times. The chain has TRBV5-4 and TRBJ1-1; possibly TRBD1 for D (6 bases). There are 14 residues in the CDR3. The V gene lost 4 bases and the J gene lost 1 base, with 11 bases spanning the gap. Germline V gene lookup returns CDR1 SGHNT and CDR2 YYREEE (reference sequence). CDR3 sequence (DNA): TGTGCCAGCAGCACCATGACAGGGAACACTGAAGCTTTCTTT. Its translation is CASSTMTGNTEAFF.

The rearrangement joins TRBV12-3 or TRBV12-4 to TRBJ2-3, with TRBD1 identical over 7 bases. The CDR3 is 16 residues long. V was clipped by 5 bases and J by 1 base; unmatched bases: 9. The CDR3 protein is CASSPRDRRGTDTQYF. The CDR3 nucleotides are TGTGCCAGCAGTCCCAGGGACAGACGGGGCACAGATACGCAGTATTTT.

This clonotype was found many times. The rearrangement links TRBV7-8 to TRBJ2-3; perhaps TRBD2 as D (5 bases). The V gene's germline CDR1 is SGHVS and CDR2 FQNEAQ. The length of the CDR3 is 15 residues. With 5 bases removed from V and 0 bases from J, the gap between germline ends came to 12 bases. The CDR3 DNA follows: TGTGCCAGCAGCCCTGGACTGACTAGCACAGATACGCAGTATTTT. Encoded protein: CASSPGLTSTDTQYF.

This clonotype has more than one count but fewer than ten. CDR3 coding DNA: TGTGCCAGAGGGATAGCGGGAGGCTACGAGCAGTACTTC. It encodes CARGIAGGYEQYF. The V gene is TRBV2, the J gene TRBJ2-7; 10 nucleotides agree with TRBD2. Germline trimming cut 9 bases from V and 3 bases from J; bases unmatched to any gene: 5. The CDR3 is made up of 13 amino acids. Germline V gene data show CDR1 as SNHLY and CDR2 as FYNNEI.

This clonotype was found many times. This chain links TRBV15 with TRBJ2-2; either TRBD1 or TRBD2 may supply D (5 bases each). The CDR3 is 15 residues long. V dropped 0 bases and J dropped 3 bases, with 8 bases sitting between them. Germline V gene sequence: CDR1 LNHNV, CDR2 YYDKDF (reference sequence). The CDR3 region is CATSRDRGHTGELFF. CDR3 nucleotide sequence: TGTGCCACCAGCAGAGATCGGGGACACACCGGGGAGCTGTTTTTT.

The V gene is TRBV18, the J gene TRBJ2-7, with 11 bases lining up with TRBD1. The trim removed 6 bases at V and 4 bases at J, leaving 5 bases unmatched. Germline V gene lookup returns CDR1 KGHSH and CDR2 LQKENI. The CDR3 runs 14 residues. The CDR3 DNA follows: TGTGCCAGCTCTGGACAGGGGGCGAATTACGAGCAGTACTTC. Translating it yields CASSGQGANYEQYF.

The chain is built from TRBV20-1 and TRBJ2-7; tentative D call: TRBD2 (6 bases). Trimming took off 3 bases at V and 3 bases at J, with 9 bases between the two ends. The CDR3 runs 12 residues. CDR1 is DFQATT and CDR2 is SNEGSKA in the germline V gene (reference sequence). The CDR3 sequence is CSARGTYYEQYF. DNA for the CDR3: TGCAGTGCTAGGGGGACTTACTACGAGCAGTACTTC.

This clonotype was picked up a small number of times. The chain employs TRBV2 and TRBJ1-1; D is undetermined. V lost 6 bases to trimming and J lost 1 base, with 9 bases between them. The CDR3 is 13 residues long. Germline values: CDR1 SNHLY, CDR2 FYNNEI. Here the CDR3 DNA reads TGTGCCAGCAGCGGTGGGAGGAACACTGAAGCTTTCTTT. It encodes CASSGGRNTEAFF.

This clonotype was recorded a few times. The CDR3 nucleotides are TGCAGCGTTTTACCAGGACAGGGGGCGGCCTACACCTTC. Its protein is CSVLPGQGAAYTF. The chain links TRBV29-1 to TRBJ1-2; TRBD1 matches at 11 bases. CDR3 size: 13 residues. With V trimmed by 5 bases and J by 10 bases, 9 bases remained unmatched. The V gene's germline CDR1 is SQVTM and CDR2 ANQGSEA. The whole variable domain, remainder taken from reference TRBV29-1 and TRBJ1-2, is SAVISQKPSRDICQRGTSLTIQCQVDSQVTMMFWYRQQPGQSLTLIATANQGSEATYESGFVIDKFPISRPNLTFSTLTVSNMSPEDSSIYLCSVLPGQGAAYTFGSGTRLTVV.

This clonotype was found many times. V and J are TRBV5-6 and TRBJ2-1; possibly TRBD1 for D (5 bases). V dropped 1 base and J dropped 9 bases, with 17 bases sitting between them. Germline V CDR1 and CDR2: SGHDT, YYEEEE. The CDR3 covers 15 residues. The CDR3 coding sequence is TGTGCCAGCAGCTTGTTTGACAGTATGAGGCGTGAGCAGTTCTTC. This codes for CASSLFDSMRREQFF.

In its sample, this clonotype was seen a few times. The J gene is TRBJ2-3, the V gene TRBV3-1, with D perhaps TRBD1 (6 bases). Trimming removed 5 bases from V and 0 bases from J, with 9 bases in between. The CDR3 has 14 residues. Germline V lookup: CDR1 LGHDT, CDR2 YNNKEL (reference sequence). CDR3 nucleotides: TGTGCCAGCAGCGGGACATCTAGCACAGATACGCAGTATTTT. Translating gives CASSGTSSTDTQYF.

This clonotype was found a few times. The rearrangement uses TRBV27 and TRBJ1-1, with D uncertain. Trimming removed 4 bases at V and 4 bases at J, with 10 bases between. The germline gives CDR1 MNHEY, CDR2 SMNVEV (reference sequence). The length of the CDR3 is 13 residues. The CDR3: CASSYRPGTEAFF. The CDR3 bases are TGTGCCAGCAGTTACCGACCGGGCACTGAAGCTTTCTTT.

This clonotype has just a few counts. The chain employs TRBV7-8 and TRBJ1-1; possible D gene TRBD1, 5 bases. CDR1 and CDR2 from the germline V gene are SGHVS and FQNEAQ. V gave up 5 bases and J gave up 7 bases, with 14 bases separating them. This CDR3 spans 13 amino acids. The CDR3 region is CASSLRAGLEAFF. In DNA, the CDR3 is TGTGCCAGCAGCCTTAGGGCGGGACTTGAAGCTTTCTTT.

This clonotype appeared many times. V and J are TRBV5-1 and TRBJ2-5; D is unclear. Germline loops: CDR1 SGHRS, CDR2 YFSETQ. This CDR3 is 13 amino acids long. The V end was cut by 1 base, the J end by 4 bases, with 8 bases between. CDR3 nucleotide sequence: TGCGCCAGCAGCTTGAGGGCCGGAGAGACCCAGTACTTC. Protein: CASSLRAGETQYF.

This clonotype appeared a few times. The CDR3 loop reads CASSDPGRINYGYTF. CDR3 sequence (DNA): TGTGCCAGCAGTGATCCGGGACGGATAAACTATGGCTACACCTTC. The V gene is TRBV6-2 or TRBV6-3, the J gene TRBJ1-2; a weak D match, TRBD1 (5 bases). This CDR3 spans 15 amino acids. Germline loops: CDR1 MNHEY, CDR2 SVGEGT. Trimming shortened V by 5 bases and J by 2 bases, and 15 bases separated the two germline ends.

The chain's CDR3 is CATSRRTRIAGELFF. CDR3 nucleotide sequence: TGTGCCACCAGCAGACGGACGCGTATCGCCGGGGAGCTGTTTTTT. The J gene is TRBJ2-2, the V gene TRBV15, with unresolved D. Germline V gives CDR1 LNHNV, CDR2 YYDKDF (reference sequence). There are 15 residues in the CDR3. Trimming removed 2 bases from V and 6 bases from J, with 13 bases in between.

The V call is TRBV9, the J call TRBJ2-7; D is undetermined. Germline V gives CDR1 SGDLS, CDR2 YYNGEE. V was clipped by 0 bases and J by 2 bases, with 12 bases between them. The CDR3 loop spans 15 amino acids. This CDR3 reads CASSVVPDTTYEQYF. For the CDR3, the DNA is TGTGCCAGCAGCGTAGTCCCAGATACAACCTACGAGCAGTACTTC.

This clonotype was picked up a small number of times. This rearrangement joins TRBV7-3 to TRBJ2-1; 11 bases are a match to TRBD2. The CDR3 covers 15 residues. CDR1 is SGHTA and CDR2 is FQGTGA in the germline V gene. The V gene end was trimmed by 5 bases and the J gene end by 7 bases; junction bases not matched to a gene: 7. The CDR3 spells CASSPPSGGRNEQFF. The CDR3 nucleotides are TGTGCCAGCAGCCCCCCTAGCGGGGGGAGGAATGAGCAGTTCTTC.